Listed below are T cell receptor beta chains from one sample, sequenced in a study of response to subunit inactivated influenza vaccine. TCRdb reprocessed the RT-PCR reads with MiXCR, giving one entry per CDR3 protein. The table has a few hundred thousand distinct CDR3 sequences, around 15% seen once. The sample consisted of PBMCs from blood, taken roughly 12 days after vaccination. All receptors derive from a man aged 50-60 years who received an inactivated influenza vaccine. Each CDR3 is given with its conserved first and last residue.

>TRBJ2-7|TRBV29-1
CSVEEGSLEKSSYEQYF
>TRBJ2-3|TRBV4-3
CASSQDWRLGADTQYF
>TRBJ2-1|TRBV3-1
CASSQERLAGSRDEQFF
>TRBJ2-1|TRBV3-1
CASSQVSVHEQFF
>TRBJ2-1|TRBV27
CASSRLNEQFF
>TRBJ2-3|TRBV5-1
CASSLEGPRSTDTQYF
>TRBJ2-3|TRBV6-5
CASSSSPGLKSDTQYF
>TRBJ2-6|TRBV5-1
CASSALTSGANVLTF
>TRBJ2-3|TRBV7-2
CASSLADLTQYF
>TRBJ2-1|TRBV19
CASQTSGLPLGYEQFF
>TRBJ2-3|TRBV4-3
CASSQEGLWADTQYF
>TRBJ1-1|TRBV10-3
CANSGGGGTEAFF
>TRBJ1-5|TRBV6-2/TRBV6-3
CASSSFDGLSYQPQHF
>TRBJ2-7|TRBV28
CASSFSGQGSYEQYF
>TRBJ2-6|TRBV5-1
CASSLIGSSGANVLTF
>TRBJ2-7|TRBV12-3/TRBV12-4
CASSLSAGTYEQYF
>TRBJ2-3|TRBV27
CASNRPPDTQYF
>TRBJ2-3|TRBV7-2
CASSLTRADTQYF
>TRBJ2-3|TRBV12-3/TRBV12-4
CASSSDRSVTQYF
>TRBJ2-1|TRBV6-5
CASSYSSGGAGNEQFF
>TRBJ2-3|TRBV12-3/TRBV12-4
CASSLLTDTQYF
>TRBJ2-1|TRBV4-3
CASSQGQGAEQFF
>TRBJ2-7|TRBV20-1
CSANSGETFNYEQYF
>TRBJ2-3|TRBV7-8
CASSLSRGRPDTQYF
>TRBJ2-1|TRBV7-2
CASRLTGTSYNEQFF
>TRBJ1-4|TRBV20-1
CSANHEKLFF
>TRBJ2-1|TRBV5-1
CASSLRLAGGDEQFF
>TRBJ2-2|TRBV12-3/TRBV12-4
CASSRSGVNTGELFF
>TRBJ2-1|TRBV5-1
CASSLALTGGFNEQFF
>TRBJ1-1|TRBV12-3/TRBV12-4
CASSFAVNTEAFF
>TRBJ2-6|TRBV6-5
CASSTGGLLTF
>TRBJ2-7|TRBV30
CAWSSGPPYEQYF
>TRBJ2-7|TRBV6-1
CATQTGSYEQYF
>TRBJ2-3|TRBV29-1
CSGRLAADTQYF
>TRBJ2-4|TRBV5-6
CASSLTRALRSAKNIQYF
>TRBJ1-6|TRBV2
CASSPDRTYNSPLHF
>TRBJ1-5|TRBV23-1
CASSQSQGQPQHF
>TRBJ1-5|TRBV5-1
CASSAGQGAAQHF
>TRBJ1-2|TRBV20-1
CSGELYGYTF
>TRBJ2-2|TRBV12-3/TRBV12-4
CASSQATSSTGELFF
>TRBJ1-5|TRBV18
CASSPSGVNQPQHF
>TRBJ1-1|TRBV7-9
CASSAGLMNTEAFF
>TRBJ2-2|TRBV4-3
CASSQQGAVGELFF
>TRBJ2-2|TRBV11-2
CASSAGPTGGRRTGELFF
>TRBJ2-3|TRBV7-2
CASSLASWRGTDTQYF
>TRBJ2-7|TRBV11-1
CASSSSLGGYGVSPHEQYF
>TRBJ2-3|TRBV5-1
CASSLMGLAGGVGTDTQYF
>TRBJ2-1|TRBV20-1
CSAKEGLEQFF
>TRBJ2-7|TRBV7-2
CASDPRSDSYEQYF
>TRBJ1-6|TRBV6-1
CASQGRASPLHF